A few counts support the clone carrying this T cell receptor beta chain. Deletions cut 0 bases from V and 3 bases from J, with 14 bases between. The V gene's germline CDR1 is MNHNS and CDR2 SASEGT. The CDR3 has 16 amino acids. Method: immunoSEQ multiplex PCR; TCRdb's copy keeps in-frame clones and lacks some. The profile shows tens of thousands of clones, under 75% of them singletons. The data derive from a study of PD-1 blockade in classical Hodgkin lymphoma. Relapse was seen in all patients after autologous stem cell transplantation, and brentuximab vedotin exposure was variable. The receptor was isolated from a human donor with classical Hodgkin lymphoma. The chain is built from TRBV6-1 and TRBJ1-1; D is uncertain. The specimen comprised peripheral blood mononuclear cells (PBMCs), sampled at baseline. The CDR3, as DNA: TGTGCCAGCAGTGAAGCGATCGGGCAGTCCTACACTGAAGCTTTCTTT. It yields the protein CASSEAIGQSYTEAFF.